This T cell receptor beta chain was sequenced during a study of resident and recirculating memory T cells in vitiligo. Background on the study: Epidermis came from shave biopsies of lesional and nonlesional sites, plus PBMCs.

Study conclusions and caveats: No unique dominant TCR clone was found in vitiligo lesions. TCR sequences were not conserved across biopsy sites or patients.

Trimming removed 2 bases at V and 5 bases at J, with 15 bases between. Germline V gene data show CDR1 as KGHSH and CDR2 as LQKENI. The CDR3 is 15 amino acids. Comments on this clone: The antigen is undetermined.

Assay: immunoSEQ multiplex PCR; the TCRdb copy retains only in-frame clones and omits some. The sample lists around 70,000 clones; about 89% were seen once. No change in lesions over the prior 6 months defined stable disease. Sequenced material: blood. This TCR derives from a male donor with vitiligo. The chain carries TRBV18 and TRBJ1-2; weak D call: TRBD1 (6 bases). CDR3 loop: CASSPNQQGDYGYTF. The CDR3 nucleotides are TGTGCCAGCTCACCAAACCAACAGGGCGATTATGGCTACACCTTC.